This T cell receptor (beta chain) was sequenced for a study of T-cell reconstitution after alpha-beta-depleted transplantation in children. This clonotype occurred many times. Unique molecular identifiers were incorporated during preparation of the TCRbeta library. TCRdb passed the PCR reads through MiXCR, listing each CDR3 protein once. The table includes hundreds of thousands of distinct CDR3 sequences, more than 10% detected once. The trim removed 6 bases at V and 6 bases at J, leaving 5 bases unmatched. This CDR3 comprises 13 residues. Germline V gene sequence: CDR1 MNHNS, CDR2 SASEGT. The TCR originated in a human donor who donated a stem cell graft to a child with acute lymphoblastic leukemia. V usage is TRBV6-1 and J usage is TRBJ1-2, with 9 bases that match TRBD1. Sequenced here: PBMCs from the stem cell graft donor, sampled from the stem cell graft. The CDR3 loop is CASRDRGGDGYTF. The CDR3 nucleotides read TGTGCCAGCAGGGACAGGGGAGGAGATGGCTACACCTTC.